This TCR beta chain was sequenced in a study of blood T cell repertoires in COVID-19. Generated by immunoSEQ multiplex PCR, the TCRdb table keeps only in-frame clones and is missing some. The sample lists over 100,000 clones; over 75% were seen once. V was pared by 6 bases and J by 0 bases, with 10 bases of the junction left unmatched. The CDR3 extends over 16 amino acids. The V gene's germline CDR1 is MNHEY and CDR2 SMNVEV (reference sequence). This TCR derives from a woman aged 50 to 60 with acute or convalescent COVID-19. The material sequenced was peripheral blood. The chain links TRBV27 to TRBJ1-1; 7 bases match TRBD1. CDR3 protein: CASRTETGSMNTEAFF. CDR3 sequence (DNA): TGTGCCAGCAGGACCGAGACAGGGAGTATGAACACTGAAGCTTTCTTT.